The next 32 T cell receptor beta chains were all read from a single sample in a study of blood T cell repertoires in COVID-19. Sequenced by immunoSEQ multiplex PCR; TCRdb stores in-frame clones only, minus some. The repertoire holds around 170,000 clones, about 85% seen once, with roughly 8.6% in the top ten. Material: PBMCs or T cells enriched from blood (not recorded which). The receptors were gathered from a woman aged 45-59 years who had recovered from COVID-19.

The V and J genes are TRBV29-1 and TRBJ1-5, with D unclear. V lost 0 bases, J lost 3 bases, and 6 bases lay in between. Germline assignment: CDR1 SQVTM and CDR2 ANQGSEA. This CDR3 has 13 amino acids. CDR3 nucleotide sequence: TGCAGCGTTGAAGATGGCACCAATCAGCCCCAGCATTTT. This gives the protein CSVEDGTNQPQHF.

This clone was observed once. The genes are TRBV27 and TRBJ1-1; D gene unclear. The CDR3 consists of 15 residues. CDR1 is MNHEY, CDR2 SMNVEV, per germline (reference sequence). V lost 6 bases, J lost 1 base, and 15 bases lay in between. CDR3: CASRPYAPTNTEAFF. The CDR3 coding sequence is TGTGCCAGCAGGCCCTATGCGCCCACGAACACTGAAGCTTTCTTT.

The rearrangement uses TRBV6-5 and TRBJ1-6, with D uncertain. CDR1 and CDR2 from the germline V gene are MNHEY and SVGAGI. The CDR3 runs to 13 residues. V was trimmed by 6 bases and J by 5 bases, leaving 8 bases between them. CDR3 sequence (DNA): TGTGCCAGCAGCGTAACGGATAATTCACCCCTCCACTTT. Amino acid sequence: CASSVTDNSPLHF.

At least ten counts were recorded for this clone. The chain combines TRBV2 with TRBJ1-1, with TRBD1 as a possible D gene (6 bases). CDR3 size: 14 residues. V was cut by 5 bases and J by 2 bases, with 12 bases left in between. CDR1 is SNHLY and CDR2 is FYNNEI in the germline V gene. The chain's CDR3 is CASSQTRGNTEAFF. The CDR3 coding sequence is TGTGCCAGCAGTCAAACCAGGGGAAACACTGAAGCTTTCTTT.

CDR3 protein: CASSLVPSGGDTDTQYF. The CDR3 DNA reads as TGCGCCAGCAGCTTGGTTCCTAGCGGGGGGGACACAGATACGCAGTATTTT. The chain has TRBV5-1 and TRBJ2-3, with 12 bases aligning to TRBD2. The germline CDR1 and CDR2 sequences are SGHRS and YFSETQ. This CDR3 has 17 amino acids. Germline trimming cut 0 bases from V and 2 bases from J; bases unmatched to any gene: 4. The full variable domain, its missing parts supplied by reference TRBV5-1 and TRBJ2-3, is KAGVTQTPRYLIKTRGQQVTLSCSPISGHRSVSWYQQTPGQGLQFLFEYFSETQRNKGNFPGRFSGRQFSNSRSEMNVSTLELGDSALYLCASSLVPSGGDTDTQYFGPGTRLTVL.

This clone was seen only once. The gene calls are TRBV3-1 (or the pseudogene TRBV3-2) and TRBJ1-1, with D possibly matching TRBD1 (6 bases). This CDR3 has 15 residues. Germline lookup yields CDR1 LGHDT and CDR2 YNNKEL (reference sequence). Trimming took off 4 bases at V and 4 bases at J, with 16 bases between the two ends. The DNA of the CDR3 is TGTGCCAGCAGCCTCCGACAGGTGGCGGGCACTGAAGCTTTCTTT. It encodes CASSLRQVAGTEAFF.

In this sample, this clone turned up a few times. The V call is TRBV7-9, the J call TRBJ2-1; D not certain. The V end lost 5 bases, the J end lost 1 base, and 18 bases lay between the germline ends. The length of the CDR3 is 17 residues. Germline V gives CDR1 SEHNR, CDR2 FQNEAQ (reference sequence). The DNA of the CDR3 is TGTGCCAGCAGCCCTCCCCTGGGTTACTATTCCTACAATGAGCAGTTCTTC. It codes for CASSPPLGYYSYNEQFF.

The chain employs TRBV24-1 and TRBJ2-7, with 8 bases that match TRBD2. V lost 7 bases and J lost 5; bases outside the gene matches: 9. Germline V gene lookup returns CDR1 KGHDR and CDR2 SFDVKD. The CDR3 totals 14 residues. The CDR3 here is CATRVSGRVNEQYF. CDR3 sequence (DNA): TGTGCCACCAGGGTCAGCGGGAGAGTAAACGAGCAGTACTTC.

The V gene is TRBV3-1 (or the pseudogene TRBV3-2), the J gene TRBJ2-3; D is unclear. Trimming left V 0 bases short and J 10 bases short, with 5 bases between. There are 11 residues in the CDR3. Germline-derived CDR1 and CDR2 are LGHDT and YNNKEL (reference sequence). CDR3 loop: CASSQEFAQYF. The CDR3 DNA sequence: TGTGCCAGCAGCCAAGAGTTCGCGCAGTATTTT.

On this clone: The sample has other DNA sequences that encode this CDR3 too. The genes are TRBV7-2 and TRBJ2-7; 7 positions match TRBD2. This CDR3 has 14 amino acids. CDR1 is SGHTA, CDR2 FQGNSA, per germline. V shed 3 bases and J 5 bases; nucleotides not matched to a gene: 7. CDR3 region: CASSLSGGGDEQYF. As DNA, the CDR3 is TGTGCCAGCAGCTTGTCGGGAGGAGGCGACGAGCAGTACTTC.

This clone has just one count. J is TRBJ1-1 and V is TRBV2, with D perhaps TRBD1 (6 bases). V was trimmed by 3 bases and J by 1 base, leaving 12 bases between them. This CDR3 has 15 amino acids. Per the germline V gene, CDR1 is SNHLY and CDR2 is FYNNEI. CDR3 coding DNA: TGTGCCAGCAGTGACTCACTGACAGGGAACACTGAAGCTTTCTTT. As protein: CASSDSLTGNTEAFF.

The V call is TRBV5-5, the J call TRBJ2-7, with 8 bases matching TRBD2. This CDR3 has 15 residues. J lost 3 bases, V lost 0 bases, and 5 bases had no gene match. CDR1 is SGHKS, CDR2 YYEKEE, per germline (reference sequence). The CDR3: CASSLAAGDIYEQYF. The CDR3 bases are TGTGCCAGCAGCTTGGCAGCGGGGGACATCTACGAGCAGTACTTC. The whole variable domain, remainder taken from reference TRBV5-5 and TRBJ2-7, is DAGVTQSPTHLIKTRGQQVTLRCSPISGHKSVSWYQQVLGQGPQFIFQYYEKEERGRGNFPDRFSARQFPNYSSELNVNALLLGDSALYLCASSLAAGDIYEQYFGPGTRLTVT.

J is TRBJ1-1 and V is TRBV7-2; maybe TRBD1 (6 bases). Germline loops: CDR1 SGHTA, CDR2 FQGNSA. The CDR3 is 13 amino acids. Trimming left V 1 base short and J 4 bases short, with 7 bases between. For the CDR3, the DNA is TGTGCCAGCAGCTTAGGAGGGGGCACTGAAGCTTTCTTT. As protein: CASSLGGGTEAFF.

The chain employs TRBV11-3 and TRBJ2-3, with D perhaps matching TRBD1 (6 bases). V was pared by 1 base and J by 1 base, with 9 bases between. The CDR3 runs to 15 residues. Germline V gene lookup returns CDR1 SGHNT and CDR2 YENEEA. CDR3 in DNA: TGTGCCAGCAGCTTAGTCTCAGGGGGCACAGATACGCAGTATTTT. Residues: CASSLVSGGTDTQYF.

The chain is built from TRBV19 and TRBJ1-5; a possible D gene is TRBD1 (5 bases). Trimming cost V 5 bases and J 4 bases, with 15 bases left between them. The germline gives CDR1 LNHDA, CDR2 SQIVND (reference sequence). The CDR3 sequence is 15 residues long. The CDR3, as DNA: TGTGCCAGTAGTGGCGGGGGATCTAGTAATCAGCCCCAGCATTTT. Its protein is CASSGGGSSNQPQHF.

V and J are TRBV4-2 and TRBJ2-3; 8 bases map to TRBD1. The CDR3 is 18 residues long. CDR1 LGHNA and CDR2 YNFKEQ come from the germline V gene. Losses at the gene ends were 0 bases for V and 8 bases for J; bases not matched to a gene: 16. As DNA, the CDR3 is TGTGCCAGCAGCCAAGATGCGAGGGGACAGGTATATTCCCCTACGCAGTATTTT. This codes for CASSQDARGQVYSPTQYF.

This clone was counted between two and nine times. This chain connects TRBV6-5 to TRBJ2-1, with TRBD2 matching over 9 bases. The germline CDR1 and CDR2 sequences are MNHEY and SVGAGI. Unmatched junction bases numbered 4, after V lost 6 bases and J lost 4 bases. This CDR3 has 14 residues. The CDR3 here is CASRPSGEYNEQFF. The CDR3 nucleotides are TGTGCCAGCAGGCCTAGCGGGGAGTACAATGAGCAGTTCTTC.

This clone was detected a few times. This chain connects TRBV15 to TRBJ2-3; possible D gene TRBD2, 6 bases. Germline V CDR1 and CDR2: LNHNV, YYDKDF (reference sequence). V lost 4 bases to trimming and J lost 5 bases, with 13 bases between them. CDR3 length: 14 amino acids. The CDR3 protein is CATSKLRGLDTQYF. The CDR3 DNA is TGTGCCACCAGCAAGTTGCGGGGATTAGATACGCAGTATTTT.

This chain uses TRBV19 with TRBJ2-3; TRBD2 matches 14 bases. Losses at the gene ends were 5 bases for V and 7 bases for J; bases not matched to a gene: 8. This CDR3 contains 16 residues. In germline, CDR1 is LNHDA, CDR2 SQIVND (reference sequence). The CDR3 DNA follows: TGTGCCAGTAGTCCGCCGGGACTAGCGGGAGCGCATACGCAGTATTTT. This codes for CASSPPGLAGAHTQYF. The full variable domain, in which reference TRBV19 and TRBJ2-3 provide the parts outside the CDR3, is DGGITQSPKYLFRKEGQNVTLSCEQNLNHDAMYWYRQDPGQGLRLIYYSQIVNDFQKGDIAEGYSVSREKKESFPLTVTSAQKNPTAFYLCASSPPGLAGAHTQYFGPGTRLTVL.

The chain couples TRBV3-1 (or the pseudogene TRBV3-2) to TRBJ1-2; 10 positions agree with TRBD1. From germline, CDR1 is LGHDT and CDR2 YNNKEL (reference sequence). The CDR3 length is 16 residues. Trimming at V came to 7 bases and at J to 4 bases, leaving 12 bases not matched to a gene. The CDR3 spells CASTEMTGGGVYGYTF. CDR3 DNA sequence: TGTGCCAGCACCGAAATGACAGGGGGCGGTGTCTATGGCTACACCTTC.

This chain links TRBV5-5 with TRBJ1-1; TRBD1 is a possible D gene (6 bases). Trimming left V 2 bases short and J 3 bases short, with 14 bases between. From germline, CDR1 is SGHKS and CDR2 YYEKEE (reference sequence). CDR3 length: 15 amino acids. Here the CDR3 reads CASSFQTGRDTEAFF. The CDR3 nucleotides are TGTGCCAGCAGCTTTCAAACAGGGAGGGACACTGAAGCTTTCTTT.

This clone was recorded a few times. V gene TRBV21-1 combines with J gene TRBJ2-3; the table's D gene call, TRBD2, was not cross checked with the DNA. TRBV21-1 is annotated as a pseudogene. The CDR3 is 15 amino acids. The CDR3 reads CASSTSGGSTDTQYF. CDR3 sequence (DNA): TGTGCCAGCAGCACGTCGGGCGGGAGCACAGATACGCAGTATTTT.

The chain couples TRBV3-1 (or the pseudogene TRBV3-2) to TRBJ2-2; D is possibly TRBD1 (5 bases). The CDR3 is 12 residues long. CDR1 LGHDT and CDR2 YNNKEL come from the germline V gene (reference sequence). V was trimmed by 6 bases and J by 5 bases, leaving 7 bases between them. The CDR3 sequence: CASSDRTGELFF. The CDR3 DNA follows: TGTGCCAGCAGTGACAGAACCGGGGAGCTGTTTTTT.

This clone appeared a few times. The chain recombines TRBV19 with TRBJ1-6, with D possibly matching TRBD1 (5 bases). The V gene lost 7 bases and the J gene lost 7 bases, with 11 bases spanning the gap. The CDR3 extends over 13 amino acids. Per the germline V gene, CDR1 is LNHDA and CDR2 is SQIVND (reference sequence). The CDR3 protein is CASTTVLNSPLHF. The DNA of the CDR3 is TGTGCCAGTACGACAGTATTGAATTCACCCCTCCACTTT.

The rearrangement joins TRBV7-9 to TRBJ1-4; TRBD1 is a possible D gene (5 bases). CDR1 and CDR2 from the germline V gene are SEHNR and FQNEAQ (reference sequence). This CDR3 has 15 residues. The V end lost 2 bases, the J end lost 7 bases, and 14 bases lay between the germline ends. This chain's CDR3 is CASSLSGFSGEKLFF. CDR3 in DNA: TGTGCCAGCAGCTTATCAGGGTTTAGTGGTGAAAAACTGTTTTTT.

This clone occurred a few times. CDR3 loop: CAISESGQFNQPQHF. CDR3 sequence (DNA): TGTGCCATCAGTGAGTCGGGACAGTTCAATCAGCCCCAGCATTTT. The rearrangement joins TRBV10-3 to TRBJ1-5; 7 bases map to TRBD1. The CDR3 has 15 residues. The V segment lost 0 bases and the J segment 3 bases; nucleotides outside the gene matches: 2. CDR1 and CDR2 (germline): ENHRY, SYGVKD.

The V and J genes are TRBV5-1 and TRBJ1-1; tentative D call: TRBD1 (5 bases). The CDR3 loop spans 15 amino acids. Germline V CDR1 and CDR2: SGHRS, YFSETQ. Trimming pared 4 bases from V and 6 bases from J, leaving 19 bases between. Written as DNA, the CDR3 is TGCGCCAGCAGCCTCGGGGGGGTAGCCAAGGCTGAAGCTTTCTTT. Its protein is CASSLGGVAKAEAFF.

The chain links TRBV28 to TRBJ1-2, with D uncertain. There are 12 residues in the CDR3. The V end lost 5 bases, the J end lost 7 bases, and 11 bases lay between the germline ends. Germline CDR1 is MDHEN and CDR2 is SYDVKM. The CDR3 region has the DNA TGTGCCAGCAGTACGGGGAGCGTTGGCTACACCTTC. Amino acids: CASSTGSVGYTF.

In DNA, the CDR3 is TGTGCCAGCAGTTTAGCCGGGACAGGTTATGGCTACACCTTC. This gives the protein CASSLAGTGYGYTF. V usage is TRBV28 and J usage is TRBJ1-2, with 8 bases aligning to TRBD1. Per the germline V gene, CDR1 is MDHEN and CDR2 is SYDVKM. The CDR3 spans 14 residues. J lost 5 bases, V lost 2 bases, and 4 bases had no gene match.

This clone showed up just once. The J gene is TRBJ1-1, the V gene TRBV6-5; perhaps TRBD1 as D (5 bases). Looked up from germline, CDR1 is MNHEY and CDR2 is SVGAGI. V was cut by 6 bases and J by 5 bases, with 16 bases left in between. This CDR3 has 14 residues. In nucleotides, the CDR3 is TGTGCCAGCAGCCTAAGTCCAGGGTGGACTGAAGCTTTCTTT. Translating it yields CASSLSPGWTEAFF.

The rearrangement links TRBV3-1 (or the pseudogene TRBV3-2) to TRBJ2-2; 12 bases match TRBD2. The V and J ends lost 1 base and 0 bases, in that order; junction bases with no gene match: 6. The CDR3 spans 19 residues. Germline V gene sequence: CDR1 LGHDT, CDR2 YNNKEL (reference sequence). CDR3 sequence reads: CASSQVDLAGGPNTGELFF. CDR3 nucleotide sequence: TGTGCCAGCAGCCAAGTAGATCTAGCGGGGGGGCCGAACACCGGGGAGCTGTTTTTT.

V is TRBV3-1 (or the pseudogene TRBV3-2) and J is TRBJ2-2; D perhaps matches TRBD2 (5 bases). Germline CDR1 reads LGHDT; CDR2 reads YNNKEL (reference sequence). Trimming removed 1 base at V and 3 bases at J, with 12 bases between. The CDR3 covers 16 residues. CDR3 region: CASSQAPGYYTGELFF. CDR3 in DNA: TGTGCCAGCAGCCAAGCGCCGGGGTACTACACCGGGGAGCTGTTTTTT.